A selection of T cell receptor beta chains follows, all from one sample in a study of T cell repertoires in cytomegalovirus infection. Using its own MiXCR run on the reads, TCRdb lists one record per CDR3 protein. The sample holds around 330,000 distinct CDR3 sequences, roughly 15% seen once. The sequenced material came from PBMCs. The receptor set was obtained from a human donor in good health (CMV status not recorded). Some clones in this sample may be carry-over from other donors' samples. Both conserved end residues are part of each CDR3.

v_call cdr3_aa
TRBV7-3 CASSLVPVDRGEKLFF
TRBV11-3 CASSSNARGSETQYF
TRBV7-6 CASSLAPLGGAGAYEQYF
TRBV6-5 CASSYSKGEPQHF
TRBV5-5 CASSRTDRELPGELFF
TRBV20-1 CSARDPTGYDKNIQYF
TRBV20-1 CSARDLRLSSNVGSRRTEAFF
TRBV4-2 CASSQATSGGAGYNEQFF
TRBV2 CASSDPWPGQGVDGYTF
TRBV7-2 CASSRGLAGAGQETQYF
TRBV12-3/TRBV12-4 CASSAGTANSPLHF
TRBV7-6 CASSLTTGTYEQYF